A selection of T cell receptor beta chains follows, all from one sample in a study of blood T cell repertoires in COVID-19. TCRdb's copy holds only in-frame clones and misses some; the assay was immunoSEQ multiplex PCR. The repertoire holds 110,000 or so clones, with 80% to 90% as singletons. What was sequenced was peripheral blood. These receptor sequences come from a woman at least 80 years old with active or convalescent COVID-19. Each CDR3 is given with its conserved first and last residue. The order of the fields is J gene, V gene, D gene, clone size, CDR3 DNA, CDR3 protein. A D gene is named only where the DNA matches it firmly. Size is omitted from some rows. Given values are once, few, many or a class for expanded clones.

>TRBJ2-3|TRBV6-2/TRBV6-3|-|-
TGTGCCAGCAGTTACTTTTTAGCGAGTACTAGCACAGATACGCAGTATTTT
CASSYFLASTSTDTQYF
>TRBJ2-3|TRBV5-1|-|-
TGCGCCAGCAGCTTGGCCCCCCCTAGGAGTACAGATACGCAGTATTTT
CASSLAPPRSTDTQYF
>TRBJ1-6|TRBV10-3|TRBD1|-
TGTGCCATCGGGACAGGCAATAATTCACCCCTCCACTTT
CAIGTGNNSPLHF
>TRBJ1-1|TRBV7-7|-|-
TGTGCTAGCAGCCCACCCCGAGGGGGAGCCATGAACACTGAAGCTTTCTTT
CASSPPRGGAMNTEAFF
>TRBJ2-6|TRBV2|-|once
TGTGCCAGCAGAAGCGATATCTCTGGGGCCAACGTCCTGACTTTC
CASRSDISGANVLTF
>TRBJ2-1|TRBV5-1|TRBD1|-
TGCGCCAGCAGACCTGACAGGGTGGGAACATACAATGAGCAGTTCTTC
CASRPDRVGTYNEQFF
>TRBJ1-5|TRBV3-1/TRBV3-2|-|once
TGTGCCAGCAGCCAAGATCACCGGGATCGACAGCCCCAGCATTTT
CASSQDHRDRQPQHF
>TRBJ2-3|TRBV27|-|-
TGTGCCAGCAGACGGGCTAGCCCAGATACGCAGTATTTT
CASRRASPDTQYF
>TRBJ1-2|TRBV6-5|-|-
TGTGCCAGCAGTTACCGGACACCCTACTATGGCTACACCTTC
CASSYRTPYYGYTF
>TRBJ1-5|TRBV18|TRBD1|-
TGTGCCAGCTCACCAGTAAACAGGGGGCTTAATCAGCCCCAGCATTTT
CASSPVNRGLNQPQHF
>TRBJ2-3|TRBV6-1|TRBD1|-
TGTGCCAGCAGTGAAGAGGGCAGGGGGTTTTCTCCTAGCACAGATACGCAGTATTTT
CASSEEGRGFSPSTDTQYF
>TRBJ1-2|TRBV6-5|-|-
TGTGCCAGCAGCCCAACCCCGGCTAACTATGGCTACACCTTC
CASSPTPANYGYTF
>TRBJ2-7|TRBV12-3/TRBV12-4|-|-
TGTGCCAGCAGTCATTTGAGCGAGCAGTACTTC
CASSHLSEQYF
>TRBJ2-1|TRBV11-3|TRBD1|-
TGTGCCAGCAGCCTGGGACAGGGGGGGAGTGAGCAGTTCTTC
CASSLGQGGSEQFF
>TRBJ2-5|TRBV2|TRBD2|-
TGTGCCAGCAGCGGACTAGCGCAAGAGACCCAGTACTTC
CASSGLAQETQYF
>TRBJ1-2|TRBV29-1|TRBD1|-
TGCAGCAGTAGGACAGGGGGCGTCGGCGGCTACACCTTC
CSSRTGGVGGYTF
>TRBJ2-7|TRBV10-3|-|few
TGTGCCATCAGTGAACGGGGCTACGAGCAGTACTTC
CAISERGYEQYF
>TRBJ1-5|TRBV6-1|-|-
TGTGCCAGCAGTGATTGGCCCAAGCCCCAGCATTTT
CASSDWPKPQHF
>TRBJ2-1|TRBV6-6|-|-
TGTGCCAGCAGTTACTCGAGGCCCAGTGAGCAGTTCTTC
CASSYSRPSEQFF
>TRBJ1-2|TRBV27|TRBD1|-
TGTGCCAGCAGCTTCTTGAACAGGGGGCTTCGGTATGGCTACACCTTC
CASSFLNRGLRYGYTF